This TCR beta chain originates from a study of shared clonotypes between healthy human individuals. Notes on this clone: No antigen is known for it.

Overall study findings and caveats: Rarefaction analysis demonstrated incomplete sorted-subset sequencing notwithstanding large depth.

Assay: immunoSEQ multiplex PCR; the TCRdb copy retains only in-frame clones and omits some. The table shows 400,000 or so clones, with 90% to 97% occurring only once. V lost 0 bases to trimming and J lost 4 bases, with 6 bases between them. Germline-derived CDR1 and CDR2 are SGHAT and FQNNGV. This CDR3 is built from 13 residues. V is TRBV11-2 and J is TRBJ1-2; D may be TRBD1 (5 bases). Sequenced: memory CD8+ T cells sorted from blood. Subset in this sample: CD45RO+ cells pooled with CCR7-negative TemRA cells. This clonotype originated in a man younger than 40 in good health. The CDR3 loop is CASSLEGTYGYTF. The CDR3 region has the DNA TGTGCCAGCAGCTTAGAGGGGACCTATGGCTACACCTTC.